Each of the 25 T cell receptor beta chains below was sequenced from the same sample in a study of blood T cell repertoires in COVID-19. Repertoires were generated with immunoSEQ multiplex PCR, while TCRdb's copy carries only in-frame clones and drops some. The sample lists 150,000 to 200,000 clones, over 80% occurring once. Sample: PBMCs or T cells enriched from blood (not recorded which). Source of these receptors: a man in his 70s who had been exposed to COVID-19.

The table lists this clone with a count of one. For the CDR3, the DNA is TGTGCCAGCAGTGACGTGTGGGCGGGGGAGACAGATACGCAGTATTTT. This gives the protein CASSDVWAGETDTQYF. The chain combines TRBV7-9 with TRBJ2-3; 7 bases are a match to TRBD2. The germline V gene encodes CDR1 SEHNR and CDR2 FQNEAQ (reference sequence). The V gene end was trimmed by 6 bases and the J gene end by 3 bases; junction bases not matched to a gene: 12. The CDR3 totals 16 residues.

V usage is TRBV18 and J usage is TRBJ2-5, with TRBD2 identical over 8 bases. J lost 2 bases, V lost 6 bases, and 8 bases had no gene match. CDR1 is KGHSH and CDR2 is LQKENI in the germline V gene. This CDR3 comprises 15 residues. DNA for the CDR3: TGTGCCAGCTCCAGTATTAGCGGGATGCAAGAGACCCAGTACTTC. It specifies CASSSISGMQETQYF.

The chain carries TRBV6-5 and TRBJ1-1, with a weak D call TRBD1 (5 bases). Trimming took off 6 bases at V and 2 bases at J, with 13 bases between the two ends. The CDR3 is made up of 14 amino acids. Germline V gene data show CDR1 as MNHEY and CDR2 as SVGAGI. CDR3 amino acids: CASSRQGGNTEAFF. DNA for the CDR3: TGTGCCAGCAGCCGGCAGGGAGGAAACACTGAAGCTTTCTTT.

This chain connects TRBV2 to TRBJ2-5; the D gene is possibly TRBD2 (6 bases). The V and J ends lost 10 bases and 5 bases respectively, with 14 bases between them. CDR3 length equals 12 residues. Germline lookup yields CDR1 SNHLY and CDR2 FYNNEI. DNA for the CDR3: TGTGCCATCCTACCCGGGGGTGAGACCCAGTACTTC. The encoded protein is CAILPGGETQYF.

This clone was recorded once. The genes are TRBV2 and TRBJ1-4, with 9 bases lining up with TRBD1. CDR3 size: 15 residues. The germline V gene has CDR1 SNHLY and CDR2 FYNNEI. Losses at the gene ends were 4 bases for V and 8 bases for J; bases not matched to a gene: 8. The CDR3 is CASSALGTGWEKLFF. In DNA form, the CDR3 reads TGTGCCAGCAGTGCACTCGGGACAGGGTGGGAAAAACTGTTTTTT.

V usage is TRBV3-1 (or the pseudogene TRBV3-2) and J usage is TRBJ1-5; D is ambiguous. This CDR3 region has 13 residues. Germline V gene sequence: CDR1 LGHDT, CDR2 YNNKEL (reference sequence). V dropped 2 bases and J dropped 9 bases, with 11 bases sitting between them. The CDR3 nucleotides are TGTGCCAGCAGCCAAATAACGCGGGGGCCCCAGCATTTT. Translated, it gives CASSQITRGPQHF.

V gene TRBV4-2 combines with J gene TRBJ2-3; tentatively, D is TRBD2 (6 bases). V was pared by 1 base and J by 0 bases, with 14 bases between. The length of the CDR3 is 17 residues. Germline CDR1 reads LGHNA; CDR2 reads YNFKEQ. This chain's CDR3 is CASSQGRGDPSTDTQYF. CDR3 nucleotide sequence: TGTGCCAGCAGCCAAGGGAGGGGCGATCCTAGCACAGATACGCAGTATTTT.

The chain links TRBV5-1 to TRBJ2-7; possibly TRBD1 for D (5 bases). Trimming shortened V by 0 bases and J by 3 bases, and 16 bases separated the two germline ends. The CDR3 runs 16 residues. Germline V lookup: CDR1 SGHRS, CDR2 YFSETQ. Here the CDR3 reads CASSLEGQGSFYEQYF. CDR3 nucleotide sequence: TGCGCCAGCAGCTTGGAAGGGCAGGGTTCCTTCTACGAGCAGTACTTC.

The chain employs TRBV6-4 and TRBJ2-7, with 9 bases lining up with TRBD1. Germline V gives CDR1 MRHNA, CDR2 SNTAGT. CDR3 length equals 13 residues. Trimming took 2 bases from V and 6 from J; bases not matched to a gene: 2. This CDR3 reads CASSDRQGGEQYF. In DNA, the CDR3 is TGTGCCAGCAGTGACCGACAGGGGGGCGAGCAGTACTTC.

The chain employs TRBV20-1 and TRBJ2-7; 10 bases match TRBD2. With 3 bases clipped from V and 5 bases from J, the junction kept 7 bases outside the gene matches. There are 14 residues in the CDR3. Per the germline V gene, CDR1 is DFQATT and CDR2 is SNEGSKA (reference sequence). This CDR3 reads CSASQASGSHEQYF. The CDR3 coding sequence is TGCAGTGCTAGTCAGGCTAGCGGGAGCCACGAGCAGTACTTC.

The chain couples TRBV5-1 to TRBJ2-1, with TRBD2 identical over 8 bases. Trimming cost V 4 bases and J 0 bases; bases outside gene matches: 3. The CDR3 contains 15 residues. Germline V gene data show CDR1 as SGHRS and CDR2 as YFSETQ. CDR3 DNA: TGCGCCAGCAGCGCTCGGGGGGGCTCCTACAATGAGCAGTTCTTC. Translating gives CASSARGGSYNEQFF.

The J gene is TRBJ1-1, the V gene TRBV5-1; TRBD1 is a possible D gene (6 bases). The CDR3 spans 16 residues. The germline V gene has CDR1 SGHRS and CDR2 YFSETQ. V lost 0 bases to trimming and J lost 0 bases, with 12 bases between them. The DNA for the CDR3 is TGCGCCAGCAGCTTGGACGGGGGGCGCATGAACACTGAAGCTTTCTTT. It specifies CASSLDGGRMNTEAFF.

The chain has TRBV15 and TRBJ1-4; a possible D gene is TRBD1 (6 bases). Per the germline V gene, CDR1 is LNHNV and CDR2 is YYDKDF (reference sequence). Trimming removed 0 bases at V and 3 bases at J, with 14 bases between. This CDR3 region has 17 residues. The CDR3 DNA reads as TGTGCCACCAGCAGAGAAAGGACAGTTGGATCTAATGAAAAACTGTTTTTT. Protein: CATSRERTVGSNEKLFF. The full variable domain, completed using reference TRBV15 and TRBJ1-4, is DAMVIQNPRYQVTQFGKPVTLSCSQTLNHNVMYWYQQKSSQAPKLLFHYYDKDFNNEADTPDNFQSRRPNTSFCFLDIRSPGLGDTAMYLCATSRERTVGSNEKLFFGSGTQLSVL.

J is TRBJ1-4 and V is TRBV5-4; no definite D call. Germline V gene sequence: CDR1 SGHNT, CDR2 YYREEE (reference sequence). The CDR3 consists of 16 residues. Trimming took 0 bases from V and 0 from J, leaving 9 bases between them. DNA for the CDR3: TGTGCCAGCAGCTTGGGACTCGGGGCAACTAATGAAAAACTGTTTTTT. This sequence encodes CASSLGLGATNEKLFF.

The rearrangement joins TRBV28 to TRBJ1-2, with 10 bases matching TRBD1. Trimming removed 6 bases from V and 7 bases from J; junction bases left unmatched: 17. The length of the CDR3 is 17 residues. Per germline, CDR1 MDHEN and CDR2 SYDVKM. The CDR3: CASSPPRTGQGLGGYTF. CDR3 coding DNA: TGTGCCAGCAGCCCCCCTCGGACGGGACAGGGGTTGGGTGGCTACACCTTC.

This sequence joins TRBV21-1 and TRBJ2-7; the table's D call of TRBD2 was not tested on the DNA. TRBV21-1 is recorded as a pseudogene. This CDR3 is built from 15 residues. The CDR3 here is CASSTPPGLADEQYF. The CDR3 nucleotides read TGTGCCAGCAGCACACCCCCGGGACTAGCAGACGAGCAGTACTTC.

The genes are TRBV6-1 and TRBJ1-5; perhaps TRBD1 as D (6 bases). The germline gives CDR1 MNHNS, CDR2 SASEGT. V lost 7 bases to trimming and J lost 4 bases, with 20 bases between them. CDR3 length equals 16 residues. DNA for the CDR3: TGTGCCAGCAATCAAGCCCTCGGACAGATTAATCAGCCCCAGCATTTT. Amino acid sequence: CASNQALGQINQPQHF.

J is TRBJ1-1 and V is TRBV11-2; TRBD1 matches at 11 bases. CDR3 length: 15 residues. Per germline, CDR1 SGHAT and CDR2 FQNNGV. With 3 bases clipped from V and 4 bases from J, the junction kept 4 bases outside the gene matches. CDR3 nucleotides: TGTGCCAGCAGCTTTCTTGGGACAGGGGGCACTGAAGCTTTCTTT. This translates into CASSFLGTGGTEAFF.

This clone was picked up one time. This chain joins TRBV15 and TRBJ2-1, with 11 bases lining up with TRBD2. From germline, CDR1 is LNHNV and CDR2 YYDKDF (reference sequence). J was trimmed by 7 bases and V by 6 bases; bases with no gene match: 8. The CDR3 totals 15 residues. CDR3 in DNA: TGTGCCACCAGGAGGGAGACTAGCGGGACGAATGAGCAGTTCTTC. This codes for CATRRETSGTNEQFF.

Comments on this clone: The sample contains more than one DNA sequence encoding this CDR3. J is TRBJ2-7 and V is TRBV7-2; TRBD1 agrees at 9 bases. CDR1 and CDR2 (germline): SGHTA, FQGNSA. V was clipped by 4 bases and J by 4 bases; unmatched bases: 2. The CDR3 sequence is 13 residues long. In DNA form, the CDR3 reads TGTGCCAGCAGCTCGGACAGGGGTTACGAGCAGTACTTC. Protein: CASSSDRGYEQYF.

The chain joins TRBV9 to TRBJ1-6, with 7 bases that match TRBD1. The junction had 8 bases not matched to a gene; V was cut back by 4 bases and J by 7 bases. This CDR3 is 15 amino acids long. CDR1 is SGDLS, CDR2 YYNGEE, per germline. CDR3 amino acids: CASSKTRGLNSPLHF. CDR3 DNA sequence: TGTGCCAGCAGCAAAACCAGGGGGTTAAATTCACCCCTCCACTTT.

V is TRBV19 and J is TRBJ2-1; the D gene is possibly TRBD1 (5 bases). Trimming pared 2 bases from V and 2 bases from J, leaving 10 bases between. The CDR3 runs 15 residues. Germline-derived CDR1 and CDR2 are LNHDA and SQIVND (reference sequence). The CDR3 bases are TGTGCCAGTAGTATAATTACAGGTCCCTACAATGAGCAGTTCTTC. The encoded protein is CASSIITGPYNEQFF.

V gene TRBV5-4 combines with J gene TRBJ2-5, with D hard to call. V lost 4 bases to trimming and J lost 4 bases, with 5 bases between them. CDR3 length: 11 residues. CDR1 is SGHNT and CDR2 is YYREEE in the germline V gene (reference sequence). CDR3 residues: CASSAGETQYF. The CDR3 coding sequence is TGTGCCAGCAGCGCCGGAGAGACCCAGTACTTC. The entire variable domain, with the rest obtained from reference TRBV5-4 and TRBJ2-5, is as follows: ETGVTQSPTHLIKTRGQQVTLRCSSQSGHNTVSWYQQALGQGPQFIFQYYREEENGRGNFPPRFSGLQFPNYSSELNVNALELDDSALYLCASSAGETQYFGPGTRLLVL.

The chain uses TRBV28 and TRBJ1-5; 10 nucleotides match TRBD1. Trimming took 5 bases from V and 2 from J; bases not matched to a gene: 3. CDR1 and CDR2 (germline): MDHEN, SYDVKM. There are 15 residues in the CDR3. In DNA, the CDR3 is TGTGCCAGCAGTCCTGGGACAGGGGGCAATCAGCCCCAGCATTTT. It yields the protein CASSPGTGGNQPQHF.

The chain couples TRBV5-1 to TRBJ2-7; 11 positions match TRBD1. Germline-derived CDR1 and CDR2 are SGHRS and YFSETQ. There are 15 residues in the CDR3. V was pared by 0 bases and J by 6 bases, with 5 bases of the junction left unmatched. In DNA, the CDR3 is TGCGCCAGCAGCTTGGTAGGGACAGGGGGTTTCGAGCAGTACTTC. It encodes CASSLVGTGGFEQYF.